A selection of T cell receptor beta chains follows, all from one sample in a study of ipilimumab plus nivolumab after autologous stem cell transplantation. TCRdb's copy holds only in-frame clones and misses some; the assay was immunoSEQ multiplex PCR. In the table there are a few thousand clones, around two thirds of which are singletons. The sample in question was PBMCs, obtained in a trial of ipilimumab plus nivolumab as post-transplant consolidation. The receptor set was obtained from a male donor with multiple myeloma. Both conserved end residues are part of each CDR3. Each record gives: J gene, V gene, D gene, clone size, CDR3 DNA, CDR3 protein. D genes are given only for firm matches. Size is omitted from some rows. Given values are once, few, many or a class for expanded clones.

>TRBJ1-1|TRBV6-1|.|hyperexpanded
TGTGCCAGCAGTGAATACGGCAGGGACTTAACTGAAGCTTTCTTT
CASSEYGRDLTEAFF
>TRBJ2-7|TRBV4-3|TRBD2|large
TGCGCCAGCAGCCCAGCCGTTGCGGGGGGACTCTACGAGCAGTACTTC
CASSPAVAGGLYEQYF
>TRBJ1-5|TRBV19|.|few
TGTGCCAGTAGTATCAGGGGCAATCAGCCCCAGCATTTT
CASSIRGNQPQHF
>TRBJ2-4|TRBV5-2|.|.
TGCGCCAGCAGCCCTTCGGCCGATAACATTCAGTACTTC
CASSPSADNIQYF
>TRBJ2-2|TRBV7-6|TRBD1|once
TGTGCCAGCAGTGCCGGGACAGGCAACACCGGGGAGCTGTTTTTT
CASSAGTGNTGELFF
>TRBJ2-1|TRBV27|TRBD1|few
TGTGCCAGCAGTCAGGGGGCGGGCTACAATGAGCAGTTCTTC
CASSQGAGYNEQFF
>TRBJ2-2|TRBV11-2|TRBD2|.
TGTGCCAGCACCTCCGGATTAGCTAGCGGGGGATTCACCGGGGAGCTGTTTTTT
CASTSGLASGGFTGELFF
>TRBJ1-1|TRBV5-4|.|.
TGCGCCAGCAGCCAAGATCAAGACGGAATATACGAAGCTTTCTTT
CASSQDQDGIYEAFF
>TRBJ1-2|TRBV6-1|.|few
TGTGCCAGCAGTGAAATCTCCACTAACTATGGCTACACCTTC
CASSEISTNYGYTF
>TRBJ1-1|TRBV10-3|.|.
TGTGCCAATGCTGTCCAGACGAACACTGAAGCTTTCTTT
CANAVQTNTEAFF
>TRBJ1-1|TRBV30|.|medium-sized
TGTGCCTGGAGTTACAGGGTGGGGGTTTTGGACACTGAAGCTTTCTTT
CAWSYRVGVLDTEAFF
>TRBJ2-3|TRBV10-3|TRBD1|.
TGTGCCATCAAGACACAGGGGAGCACAGATACGCAGTATTTT
CAIKTQGSTDTQYF
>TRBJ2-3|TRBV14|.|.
TGTGCCAGCAGCCGGAGTGACTCTAGCACAGATACGCAGTATTTT
CASSRSDSSTDTQYF
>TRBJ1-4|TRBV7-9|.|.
TGTGCCAGCAGCTTAGACAGGGCAGAAAAACTGTTTTTT
CASSLDRAEKLFF
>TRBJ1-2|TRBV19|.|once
TGTGCCAGTAGTTTTTACAGGGATGGCTACACCTTC
CASSFYRDGYTF
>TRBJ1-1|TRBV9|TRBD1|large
TGTGCCAGCAGCCCACCTGGACAGGGGAACACTGAAGCTTTCTTT
CASSPPGQGNTEAFF
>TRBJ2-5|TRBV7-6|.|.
TGTGCCAGCAGCTTAGAGTGGGAGACCCAGTACTTC
CASSLEWETQYF
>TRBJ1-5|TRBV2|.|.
TGTGCCAGCAGTGATGGCCTTTATCAGCCCCAGCATTTT
CASSDGLYQPQHF
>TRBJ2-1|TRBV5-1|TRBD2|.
TGCGCCAGCAGCTCAACGTCCGGGACTACCTACAATGAGCAGTTCTTC
CASSSTSGTTYNEQFF
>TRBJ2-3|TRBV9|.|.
TGTGCCAGCAGCCCCCCCGCAGATACGCAGTATTTT
CASSPPADTQYF
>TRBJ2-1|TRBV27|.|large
TGTGCCAGCAGTTTCGGGGCTGGCTACAATGAGCAGTTCTTC
CASSFGAGYNEQFF
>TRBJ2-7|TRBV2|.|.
TGTGCCAGCAGTGGGTCCTCATACTTACCCGCCTACGAGCAGTACTTC
CASSGSSYLPAYEQYF
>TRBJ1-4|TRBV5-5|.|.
TGTGCCAGCAGCTTGGTCCCGCCAGGGCTGTATGAAAAACTGTTTTTT
CASSLVPPGLYEKLFF
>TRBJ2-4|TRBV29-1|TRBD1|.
TGCAGCGTCCAGGACAGGGGCCTACCCAAAAACATTCAGTACTTC
CSVQDRGLPKNIQYF
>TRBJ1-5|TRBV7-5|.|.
TGTGCCAGCAGCTTGGGACCGAATCAGCCCCAGCATTTT
CASSLGPNQPQHF
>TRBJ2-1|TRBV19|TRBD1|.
TGTGCCAGTAGTTCCCGGGGACAGGGGGCCGATGAGCAGTTCTTC
CASSSRGQGADEQFF
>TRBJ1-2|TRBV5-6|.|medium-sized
TGTGCCAGCAGCTTGGAAGGGGCTAACTATGGCTACACCTTC
CASSLEGANYGYTF
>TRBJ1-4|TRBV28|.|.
TGTGCCAGCAGCGTCCCGGGACACGTGGGAAAACTGTTTTTT
CASSVPGHVGKLFF
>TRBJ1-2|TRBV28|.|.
TGTGCCAGCAGTTTGGGCAGGAGAGCTAACTATGGCTACACCTTC
CASSLGRRANYGYTF
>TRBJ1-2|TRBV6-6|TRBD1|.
TGTGCCAGCAGCGAAGGGGGCGCGCCCAACTATGGCTACACCTTC
CASSEGGAPNYGYTF
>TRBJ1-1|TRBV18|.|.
TGTGCCAGCTCACCACGGGGCGAGGCAGCTTTCTTT
CASSPRGEAAFF
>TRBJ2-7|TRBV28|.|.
TGTGCCAGCACCCAATACTACGAGCAGTACTTC
CASTQYYEQYF
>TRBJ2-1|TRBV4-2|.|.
TGTGCCAGCAGCCAAGCGAGAAGAGGTGAGCAGTTCTTC
CASSQARRGEQFF
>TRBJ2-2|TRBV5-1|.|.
TGCGCCAGCAGCCCGACCCGGGGAAACACCGGGGAGCTGTTTTTT
CASSPTRGNTGELFF
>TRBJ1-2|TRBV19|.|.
TGTGCCAGTACCAATGGACAGCCTGGCTACACCTTC
CASTNGQPGYTF
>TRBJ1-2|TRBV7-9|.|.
TGTGCCAGCAGCTTAATAGGTTCCCATGGCTACACCTTC
CASSLIGSHGYTF
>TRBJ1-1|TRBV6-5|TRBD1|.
TGTGCCAGCAGCAACAGGGGAAGGTGGGATGAAGCTTTCTTT
CASSNRGRWDEAFF
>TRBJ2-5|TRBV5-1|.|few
TGCGCCAGCAGACGAACCACAGCGGGAGAGACCCAGTACTTC
CASRRTTAGETQYF
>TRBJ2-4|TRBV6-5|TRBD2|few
TGTGCCAGCAGTTACTCTAATGGCGGGAGTTTCTACTTC
CASSYSNGGSFYF
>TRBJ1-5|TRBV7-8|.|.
TGTGCCAGCAGCTTATTGGGGGGGGCAAGCAATCAGCCCCAGCATTTT
CASSLLGGASNQPQHF
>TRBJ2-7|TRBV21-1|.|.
TGTGCCAGCAGCAAGAGGAACGAGCAGTACTTC
CASSKRNEQYF
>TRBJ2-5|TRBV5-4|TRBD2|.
TGTGCCAGCAGCTCGCCCCGGACTAGCGGGGGCCAAGAGACCCAGTACTTC
CASSSPRTSGGQETQYF
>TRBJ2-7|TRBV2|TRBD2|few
TGTGCCAGCAGTGGGTGGGGGGGCTCCTACGAGCAGTACTTC
CASSGWGGSYEQYF
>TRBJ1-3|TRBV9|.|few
TGTGCCAGCAGCGTAGCGGCCCCATCCTCGGGAAACGCCATATATTTT
CASSVAAPSSGNAIYF
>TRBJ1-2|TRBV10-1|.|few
TGCGCCAGCAGCCCCGGGACGTCCCATGGCTACACCTTC
CASSPGTSHGYTF
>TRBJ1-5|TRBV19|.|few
TGTGCCAGTAGTATAGATCGGGGAGGGGGACACCGCAATCAGCCCCAGCATTTT
CASSIDRGGGHRNQPQHF
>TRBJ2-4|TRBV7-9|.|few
TGTGCCAGCAGCTTAGCGCAGCCGTCCAAAAACATTCAGTACTTC
CASSLAQPSKNIQYF
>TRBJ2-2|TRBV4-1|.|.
TGCGCCAGCAGCCCCCGGGGACACCCGAACACCGGGGAGCTGTTTTTT
CASSPRGHPNTGELFF
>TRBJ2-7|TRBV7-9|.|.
TGTGCCAGCAGCCCCCCTTTGGGGGGCTACGAGCAGTACTTC
CASSPPLGGYEQYF
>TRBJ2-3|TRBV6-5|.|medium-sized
TGTGCCAGCAGGCCCGGGGTTAGCACAGATACGCAGTATTTT
CASRPGVSTDTQYF
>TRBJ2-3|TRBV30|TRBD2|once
TGTGCCTGGCTACTAGCGGGGCCTTCCGATACGCAGTATTTT
CAWLLAGPSDTQYF
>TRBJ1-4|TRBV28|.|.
TGTGCCAGCACTATATCCGGAAAACTGTTTTTT
CASTISGKLFF
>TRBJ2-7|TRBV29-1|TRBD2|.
TGCAGCGTGGTGTATAGCGGGACTAACCAGTACGAGCAGTACTTC
CSVVYSGTNQYEQYF
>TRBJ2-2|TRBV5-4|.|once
TGTGCCAGCAGGGGAGCGGAGGCCACCGGGGAGCTGTTTTTT
CASRGAEATGELFF